This T cell receptor (beta chain) was identified in a study of blood T cells in healthy people across ages. Through a sample-barcoded 5' primer and a J-beta primer mix, a second PCR was run for about 6 to 11 cycles. Via MiXCR, TCRdb re-called the 5' RACE reads, giving one row per CDR3 protein. The sample carries over 600,000 distinct CDR3 sequences, about 43% recorded once. This receptor was obtained from a man older than 75 in good health. The sequencing input was blood.

The CDR3 nucleotides read TGCGCCAGCAGTGTTGGTAGCGGGAGGGCCAAGACGCAGTATTTT. Translated, it gives CASSVGSGRAKTQYF. V is TRBV10-2 and J is TRBJ2-3; 11 bases are a match to TRBD2. Losses at the gene ends were 4 bases for V and 9 bases for J; bases not matched to a gene: 9. The germline V gene encodes CDR1 WSHSY and CDR2 SAAADI. This CDR3 comprises 15 residues.